The T cell receptor beta chain under discussion was sequenced for a study of technical replicates of blood from a few donors. The data were produced by immunoSEQ multiplex PCR, yet TCRdb's version contains in-frame clones alone and is incomplete. In the table there are fewer than 100,000 clones, approximately 96% of which are singletons. The sequenced sample consisted of T cells isolated from PBMCs. The sequence was obtained from a human donor in good health.

DNA for the CDR3: TGTGCCAGCAGTGAATATAGCGGCAGCACAGATACGCAGTATTTT. It specifies CASSEYSGSTDTQYF. V is TRBV25-1 and J is TRBJ2-3; D may be TRBD2 (6 bases). Germline loops: CDR1 MGHDK, CDR2 SYGVNS. The CDR3 loop spans 15 amino acids. Trimming shortened V by 0 bases and J by 0 bases, and 7 bases separated the two germline ends.